This T cell receptor beta chain was recovered during a study of blood T cells in healthy people across ages. Study-wide points: Nothing was known about donor CMV status, and this possibly confounded expanded clonotype changes.

On this clonotype: What it binds is not known.

Germline loops: CDR1 MGHRA, CDR2 YSYEKL. CDR3 length: 17 amino acids. V lost 1 base to trimming and J lost 3 bases, with 17 bases between them. Combining a sample-barcoded 5' primer with a J-beta primer mix, a second PCR ran for roughly 7 to 12 cycles. TCRdb fed the 5' RACE reads into MiXCR, producing one record per CDR3 protein. The sample contains about 640,000 distinct CDR3 sequences, roughly 50% of which appear only once. The V and J genes are TRBV4-1 and TRBJ2-3; perhaps TRBD1 as D (5 bases). The sequencing input was blood. This sequence was found in a man in his sixties in good health. The CDR3 coding sequence is TGCGCCAGCAGCCAAGGTGCGGTGGGGCAGATGACAGATACGCAGTATTTT. Its translation is CASSQGAVGQMTDTQYF.